This TCR beta chain was recorded in a study of cytomegalovirus exposure and HLA in healthy donors. Findings of the study overall: The authors later found TCR association rates varying by HLA locus, with DRB1 most and HLA-C fewest. Researchers reported in a later analysis that a missense DCLRE1C variant was tied to TCR beta V- and J-gene trimming.

To note about this clone: Its antigen is undetermined.

Researchers ran the PCR with 60 Vbeta and 13 Jbeta primers. The method was immunoSEQ multiplex PCR; TCRdb's version includes in-frame clones alone and lacks a portion of them. Of under 130,000 clones in the sample, 60% to 80% were seen once. The specimen sequenced was PBMCs. This clonotype was sampled from a man in his fifties in good health and CMV-seropositive.

The CDR3 DNA reads as TGTGCCACAAGTCCGACGGGGAGGGCCTCCTACGAGCAGTACTTC. Its protein is CATSPTGRASYEQYF. The chain has TRBV5-4 and TRBJ2-5; 7 positions agree with TRBD2. The J call may not be correct, given that the DNA end is closer to TRBJ2-7. Germline V gene data show CDR1 as SGHNT and CDR2 as YYREEE (reference sequence). The CDR3 runs to 15 residues.